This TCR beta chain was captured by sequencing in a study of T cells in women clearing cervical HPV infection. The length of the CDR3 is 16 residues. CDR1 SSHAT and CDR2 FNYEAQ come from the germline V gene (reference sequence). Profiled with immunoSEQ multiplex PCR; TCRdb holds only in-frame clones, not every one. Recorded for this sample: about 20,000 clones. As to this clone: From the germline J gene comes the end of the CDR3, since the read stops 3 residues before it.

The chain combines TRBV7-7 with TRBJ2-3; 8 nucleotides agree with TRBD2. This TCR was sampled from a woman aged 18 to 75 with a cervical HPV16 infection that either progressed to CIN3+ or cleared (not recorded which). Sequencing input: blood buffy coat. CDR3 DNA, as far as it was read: TGTGCCAGCAGCTTGGCTCCGGGGGGGTCTCAAGAGACG. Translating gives CASSLAPGGSQET. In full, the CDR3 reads CASSLAPGGSQETQYF.